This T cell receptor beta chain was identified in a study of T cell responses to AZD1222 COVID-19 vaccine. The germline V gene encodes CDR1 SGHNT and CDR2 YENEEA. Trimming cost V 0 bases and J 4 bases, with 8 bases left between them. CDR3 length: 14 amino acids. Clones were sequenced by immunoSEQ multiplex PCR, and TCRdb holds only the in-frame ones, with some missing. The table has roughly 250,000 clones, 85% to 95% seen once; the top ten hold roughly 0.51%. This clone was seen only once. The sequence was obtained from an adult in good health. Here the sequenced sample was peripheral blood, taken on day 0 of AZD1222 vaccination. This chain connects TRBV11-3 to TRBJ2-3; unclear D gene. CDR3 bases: TGTGCCAGCAGCTTAGAGGCCTGGGCAGATACGCAGTATTTT. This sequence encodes CASSLEAWADTQYF.